One and the same sample provided the 3 T cell receptor beta chains below, sequenced in a study of shared clonotypes between healthy human individuals. Naive CD8 cells comprised CD45RO-negative, CCR7-positively selected cells, excluding terminally differentiated effector memory CD45RA+ cells. Produced via immunoSEQ multiplex PCR; TCRdb's table is partial and in-frame only. The sample shows about 700,000 clones, 92% of them seen only once. The sample consisted of naive CD8+ T cells sorted from blood. These receptors came from a man aged 30 to 45 in good health.

This chain connects TRBV11-2 to TRBJ2-1; D gene unclear. Deletions cut 4 bases from V and 3 bases from J, with 19 bases between. Germline CDR1 and CDR2: SGHAT and FQNNGV. The CDR3 has 17 amino acids. The CDR3 coding sequence is TGTGCCAGCAGCTCCTATACGTCAGCCCCACTCTACAATGAGCAGTTCTTC. Translation gives CASSSYTSAPLYNEQFF.

CDR3 sequence: CASSIDRTSGRVYSGELFF. CDR3 sequence (DNA): TGTGCCAGTAGTATAGACCGGACTAGCGGGAGGGTTTATTCCGGGGAGCTGTTTTTT. The rearrangement uses TRBV19 and TRBJ2-2; 15 bases agree with TRBD2. Germline lookup yields CDR1 LNHDA and CDR2 SQIVND (reference sequence). The CDR3 covers 19 residues. After removal of 0 bases from V and 6 bases from J, the junction contained 8 bases not matched to a gene.

About this clone: The sample contains more than one DNA sequence encoding this CDR3. V gene TRBV29-1 combines with J gene TRBJ2-7, with 11 bases matching TRBD2. Trimming took 6 bases from V and 0 from J; bases not matched to a gene: 7. This CDR3 is 15 amino acids long. In germline, CDR1 is SQVTM, CDR2 ANQGSEA. CDR3 coding DNA: TGCAGCGTCGACGGGACTAGCGGAAACTCCTACGAGCAGTACTTC. It codes for CSVDGTSGNSYEQYF.